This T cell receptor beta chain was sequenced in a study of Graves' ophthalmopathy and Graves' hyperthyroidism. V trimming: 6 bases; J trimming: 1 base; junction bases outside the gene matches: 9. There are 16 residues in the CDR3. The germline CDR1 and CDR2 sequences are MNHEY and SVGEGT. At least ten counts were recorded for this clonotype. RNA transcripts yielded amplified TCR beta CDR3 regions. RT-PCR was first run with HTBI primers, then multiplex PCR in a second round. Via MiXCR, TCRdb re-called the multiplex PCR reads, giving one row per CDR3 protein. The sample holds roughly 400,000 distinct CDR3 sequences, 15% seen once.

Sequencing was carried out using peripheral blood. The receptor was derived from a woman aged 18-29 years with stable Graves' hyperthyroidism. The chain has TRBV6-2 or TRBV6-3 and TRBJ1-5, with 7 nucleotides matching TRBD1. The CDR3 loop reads CASRYDRDESNQPQHF. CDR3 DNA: TGTGCCAGCAGATACGACAGGGATGAAAGCAATCAGCCCCAGCATTTT.